This passage covers 5 T cell receptor beta chains from one sample sequenced in a study of graft-versus-host responses after intestinal transplantation. Their antigen targets remain unknown. Produced via immunoSEQ multiplex PCR; TCRdb's table is partial and in-frame only. The sample has 60,000 to 90,000 clones; about 90% are singletons. The sequences come from unstimulated CD8+ T cells sorted from spleen or lymph node cells, collected before intestinal transplant. Receptors originate from a human donor who received an intestinal transplant.

V and J are TRBV14 and TRBJ1-1; D possibly corresponds to TRBD1 (5 bases). This CDR3 is 14 amino acids long. With 1 base removed from V and 5 bases from J, the gap between germline ends came to 11 bases. Looked up from germline, CDR1 is SGHDN and CDR2 is FVKESK. CDR3 region: CASSQVPSGTEAFF. The CDR3 DNA follows: TGTGCCAGCAGCCAAGTCCCCTCAGGGACTGAAGCTTTCTTT.

The J gene is TRBJ2-3, the V gene TRBV7-3; 9 bases agree with TRBD1. Per germline, CDR1 SGHTA and CDR2 FQGTGA. The CDR3 totals 15 residues. The V gene end was trimmed by 5 bases and the J gene end by 2 bases; junction bases not matched to a gene: 5. CDR3 loop: CASSATGGPTDTQYF. For the CDR3, the DNA is TGTGCCAGCAGCGCGACAGGGGGGCCCACAGATACGCAGTATTTT.

V gene TRBV9 combines with J gene TRBJ2-1; TRBD1 matches 10 bases. Germline trimming cut 0 bases from V and 6 bases from J; bases unmatched to any gene: 9. The V gene's germline CDR1 is SGDLS and CDR2 YYNGEE. CDR3 size: 17 residues. CDR3 sequence: CASSVGGGTGVGNEQFF. CDR3 sequence (DNA): TGTGCCAGCAGCGTAGGAGGAGGGACAGGGGTAGGCAATGAGCAGTTCTTC. The whole variable domain, remainder taken from reference TRBV9 and TRBJ2-1, is DSGVTQTPKHLITATGQRVTLRCSPRSGDLSVYWYQQSLDQGLQFLIQYYNGEERAKGNILERFSAQQFPDLHSELNLSSLELGDSALYFCASSVGGGTGVGNEQFFGPGTRLTVL.

The chain recombines TRBV5-6 with TRBJ2-7, with D perhaps matching TRBD2 (5 bases). Trimming left V 0 bases short and J 5 bases short, with 9 bases between. The CDR3 length is 13 residues. Per germline, CDR1 SGHDT and CDR2 YYEEEE. Written as DNA, the CDR3 is TGTGCCAGCAGCTTGGGATTCGGGGACGAGCAGTACTTC. Its translation: CASSLGFGDEQYF. Supplemented by reference TRBV5-6 and TRBJ2-7, the full variable domain reads DAGVTQSPTHLIKTRGQQVTLRCSPKSGHDTVSWYQQALGQGPQFIFQYYEEEERQRGNFPDRFSGHQFPNYSSELNVNALLLGDSALYLCASSLGFGDEQYFGPGTRLTVT.

The V gene is TRBV5-6, the J gene TRBJ1-4; D not resolved. There are 14 residues in the CDR3. Trimming left V 0 bases short and J 7 bases short, with 10 bases between. Germline assignment: CDR1 SGHDT and CDR2 YYEEEE. CDR3 loop: CASSLVAGAEKLFF. In nucleotides, the CDR3 is TGTGCCAGCAGCTTGGTCGCGGGTGCTGAAAAACTGTTTTTT. Complete variable domain (other parts from reference TRBV5-6 and TRBJ1-4): DAGVTQSPTHLIKTRGQQVTLRCSPKSGHDTVSWYQQALGQGPQFIFQYYEEEERQRGNFPDRFSGHQFPNYSSELNVNALLLGDSALYLCASSLVAGAEKLFFGSGTQLSVL.